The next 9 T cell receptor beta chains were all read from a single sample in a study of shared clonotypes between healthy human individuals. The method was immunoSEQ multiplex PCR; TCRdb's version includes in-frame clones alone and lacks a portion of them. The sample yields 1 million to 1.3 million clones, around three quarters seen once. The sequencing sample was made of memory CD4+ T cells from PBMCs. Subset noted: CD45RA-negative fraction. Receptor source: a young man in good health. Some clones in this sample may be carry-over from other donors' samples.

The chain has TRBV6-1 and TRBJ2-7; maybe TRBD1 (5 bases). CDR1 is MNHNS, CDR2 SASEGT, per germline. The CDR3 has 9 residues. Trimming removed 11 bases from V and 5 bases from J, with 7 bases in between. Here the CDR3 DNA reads TGTGCCGGGGCCGACGAGCAGTACTTC. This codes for CAGADEQYF.

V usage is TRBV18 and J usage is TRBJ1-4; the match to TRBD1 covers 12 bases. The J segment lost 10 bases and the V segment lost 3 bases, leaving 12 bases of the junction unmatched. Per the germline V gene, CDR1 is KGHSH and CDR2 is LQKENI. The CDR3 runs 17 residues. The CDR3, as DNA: TGTGCCAGCTCACCTCCGGGACAGGGGGCCTCACGTGGAAAACTGTTTTTT. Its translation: CASSPPGQGASRGKLFF.

CDR3 bases: TGCGCCAGCAGCCAAGTGGTGGCGGGCGTGGGGACAGGGAAAAACATTCAGTACTTC. Its protein is CASSQVVAGVGTGKNIQYF. This chain links TRBV4-1 with TRBJ2-4, with TRBD1 matching 9 bases. The CDR3 consists of 19 residues. The germline V gene has CDR1 MGHRA and CDR2 YSYEKL. Trimming at V came to 1 base and at J to 4 bases, leaving 14 bases not matched to a gene.

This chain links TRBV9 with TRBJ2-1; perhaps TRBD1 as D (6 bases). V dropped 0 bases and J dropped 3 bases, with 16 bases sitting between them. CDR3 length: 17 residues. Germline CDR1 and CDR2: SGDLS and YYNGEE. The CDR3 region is CASSVDLTGSIYNEQFF. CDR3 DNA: TGTGCCAGCAGCGTAGACCTAACAGGGTCTATCTACAATGAGCAGTTCTTC.

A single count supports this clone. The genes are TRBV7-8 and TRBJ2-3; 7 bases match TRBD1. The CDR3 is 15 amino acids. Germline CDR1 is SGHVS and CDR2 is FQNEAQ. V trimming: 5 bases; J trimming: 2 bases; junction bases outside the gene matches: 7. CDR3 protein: CASSTPGTDTDTQYF. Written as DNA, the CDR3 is TGTGCCAGCAGCACACCCGGGACAGACACAGATACGCAGTATTTT.

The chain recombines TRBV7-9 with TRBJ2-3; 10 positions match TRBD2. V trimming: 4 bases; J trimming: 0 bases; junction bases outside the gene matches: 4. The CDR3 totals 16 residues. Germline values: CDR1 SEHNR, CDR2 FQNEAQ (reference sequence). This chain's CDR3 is CASSSPSGSSTDTQYF. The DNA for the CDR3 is TGTGCCAGCAGCTCCCCTAGCGGGAGTAGCACAGATACGCAGTATTTT. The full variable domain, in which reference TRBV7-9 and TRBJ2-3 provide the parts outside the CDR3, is DTGVSQNPRHKITKRGQNVTFRCDPISEHNRLYWYRQTLGQGPEFLTYFQNEAQLEKSRLLSDRFSAERPKGSFSTLEIQRTEQGDSAMYLCASSSPSGSSTDTQYFGPGTRLTVL.

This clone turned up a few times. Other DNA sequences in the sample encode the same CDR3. This CDR3 reads CAWSSLGGPSAYF. In DNA, the CDR3 is TGTGCCTGGAGTAGTCTGGGGGGGCCCAGTGCATATTTT. This chain connects TRBV30 to TRBJ2-3, with D possibly TRBD2 on 7 matching bases. The germline CDR1 and CDR2 sequences are GTSNPN and SVGIG (reference sequence). V lost 2 bases and J lost 15, with 21 bases in between. The CDR3 runs to 13 residues.

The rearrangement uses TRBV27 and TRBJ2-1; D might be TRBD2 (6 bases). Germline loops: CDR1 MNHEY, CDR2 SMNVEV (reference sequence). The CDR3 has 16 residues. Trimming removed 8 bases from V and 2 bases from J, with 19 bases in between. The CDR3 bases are TGTGCCAGCGACGCCCTCCAAACTAGCCCCTACAATGAGCAGTTCTTC. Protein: CASDALQTSPYNEQFF.

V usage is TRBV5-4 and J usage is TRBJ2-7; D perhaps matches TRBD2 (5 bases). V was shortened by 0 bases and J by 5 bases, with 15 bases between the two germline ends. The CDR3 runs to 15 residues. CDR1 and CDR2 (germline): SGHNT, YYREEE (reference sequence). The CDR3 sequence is CASSLDASSGNEQYF. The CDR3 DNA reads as TGTGCCAGCAGCTTGGACGCTTCCTCGGGGAACGAGCAGTACTTC.